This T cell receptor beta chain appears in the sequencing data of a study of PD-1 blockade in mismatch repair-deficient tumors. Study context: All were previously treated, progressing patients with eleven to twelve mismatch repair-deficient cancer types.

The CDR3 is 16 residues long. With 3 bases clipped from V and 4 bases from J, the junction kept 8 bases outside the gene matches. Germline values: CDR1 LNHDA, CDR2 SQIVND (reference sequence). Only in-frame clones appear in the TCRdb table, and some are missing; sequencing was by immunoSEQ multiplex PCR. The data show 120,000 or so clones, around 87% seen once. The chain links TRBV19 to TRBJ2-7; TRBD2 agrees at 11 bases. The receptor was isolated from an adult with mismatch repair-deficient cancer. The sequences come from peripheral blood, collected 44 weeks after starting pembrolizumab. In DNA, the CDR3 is TGTGCCAGTAGTATGCAGGGGACTAGCGGCTCTTACGAGCAGTACTTC. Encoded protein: CASSMQGTSGSYEQYF.